What follows are 20 T cell receptor beta chains derived from one specimen sequenced in a study of OX40 agonist ivuxolimab in advanced cancers. The library was produced with the immunoSEQ multiplex PCR assay. This is the immuneACCESS table as TCRdb keeps it, with only in-frame sequences that have V and J called. A part of the clones is gone; compared with another copy, unresolved V genes explain less than half, and the rest is unexplained. This sample holds approximately 58,000 clones; roughly 85% were observed only once. The ten most abundant clones make up around 0.9% of the sample. The sample here was CD4+ or CD8+ T cells sorted from blood, taken in a trial of the OX40 agonist ivuxolimab. All receptors derive from an adult with an advanced solid tumor such as melanoma, head and neck, liver or kidney cancer.

This chain joins TRBV15 and TRBJ1-3; D might be TRBD1 (5 bases). The germline V gene encodes CDR1 LNHNV and CDR2 YYDKDF (reference sequence). There are 15 residues in the CDR3. With 7 bases removed from V and 7 bases from J, the gap between germline ends came to 20 bases. In DNA form, the CDR3 reads TGTGCCACCACCCCATCCTCGGGGGGTGTGAACACCATATATTTT. It translates to CATTPSSGGVNTIYF.

This chain uses TRBV5-4 with TRBJ1-2; D remains unclear. Germline lookup yields CDR1 SGHNT and CDR2 YYREEE (reference sequence). V was trimmed by 4 bases and J by 4 bases, leaving 14 bases between them. The CDR3 has 14 residues. The CDR3 spells CASSPRGFGYGYTF. CDR3 nucleotides: TGTGCCAGCAGCCCAAGAGGGTTTGGCTATGGCTACACCTTC.

The V gene is TRBV2, the J gene TRBJ2-2, with 8 bases matching TRBD1. CDR3 size: 14 residues. V dropped 3 bases and J dropped 3; count of bases not matched to a gene: 0. CDR1 is SNHLY, CDR2 FYNNEI, per germline. CDR3 amino acids: CASSDRGHTGELFF. The CDR3 DNA is TGTGCCAGCAGTGACAGGGGGCACACCGGGGAGCTGTTTTTT.

V usage is TRBV5-1 and J usage is TRBJ2-7; D unresolved. This CDR3 spans 14 amino acids. In germline, CDR1 is SGHRS, CDR2 YFSETQ. V lost 2 bases and J 2 bases, leaving 11 bases between the germline ends. The CDR3 reads CASSLGQAPYEQYF. DNA for the CDR3: TGCGCCAGCAGCTTAGGTCAGGCCCCCTACGAGCAGTACTTC.

This chain joins TRBV7-6 and TRBJ2-5, with D possibly being TRBD2 (6 bases). Trimming took 5 bases from V and 2 from J, leaving 12 bases between them. The CDR3 spans 14 residues. The germline V gene has CDR1 SGHVS and CDR2 FNYEAQ. CDR3 sequence reads: CASSREPAQETQYF. The CDR3 DNA reads as TGTGCCAGCAGCCGGGAGCCCGCTCAAGAGACCCAGTACTTC.

The V call is TRBV18, the J call TRBJ2-6; TRBD1 matches at 8 bases. Germline CDR1 and CDR2: KGHSH and LQKENI. The ends lost 1 base at V and 8 bases at J; junction bases unmatched: 7. The CDR3 is 16 amino acids. This CDR3 reads CASSPLRQGLTNVLTF. CDR3 in DNA: TGTGCCAGCTCACCACTTCGACAGGGGTTGACCAACGTCCTGACTTTC.

This clone was picked up a small number of times. The chain carries TRBV9 and TRBJ1-2, with 10 bases identical to TRBD1. The CDR3 loop spans 17 amino acids. V was clipped by 3 bases and J by 5 bases; unmatched bases: 13. From germline, CDR1 is SGDLS and CDR2 YYNGEE. CDR3 sequence (DNA): TGTGCCAGCAGCGCCCCGGGACAGGGGCTATTCGGGTATGGCTACACCTTC. Residues: CASSAPGQGLFGYGYTF. The full variable domain, rest sourced from reference TRBV9 and TRBJ1-2, is DSGVTQTPKHLITATGQRVTLRCSPRSGDLSVYWYQQSLDQGLQFLIQYYNGEERAKGNILERFSAQQFPDLHSELNLSSLELGDSALYFCASSAPGQGLFGYGYTFGSGTRLTVV.

This chain links TRBV5-1 with TRBJ2-2; TRBD1 is a possible D gene (6 bases). The length of the CDR3 is 14 residues. The V end lost 1 base, the J end lost 7 bases, and 11 bases lay between the germline ends. From germline, CDR1 is SGHRS and CDR2 YFSETQ. The CDR3 sequence is CASSLRQGFGELFF. The CDR3 bases are TGCGCCAGCAGCTTGAGGCAGGGGTTCGGGGAGCTGTTTTTT.

The chain carries TRBV13 and TRBJ2-5; TRBD2 aligns across 10 bases. Per the germline V gene, CDR1 is PRHDT and CDR2 is FYEKMQ (reference sequence). The trim removed 0 bases at V and 7 bases at J, leaving 2 bases unmatched. The CDR3 is 14 amino acids. The CDR3: CASSLGSSGRTQYF. CDR3 nucleotide sequence: TGTGCCAGCAGCTTAGGATCTAGCGGGAGGACCCAGTACTTC.

The chain is built from TRBV28 and TRBJ2-7, with no clear D. The V gene's germline CDR1 is MDHEN and CDR2 SYDVKM. The ends were cut back, 6 bases at V and 3 bases at J, with 9 bases in the middle. CDR3 length equals 12 residues. The CDR3 DNA sequence: TGTGCCAGCAGGTCTGGGGACTACGAGCAGTACTTC. Amino acid sequence: CASRSGDYEQYF. The whole variable domain, remainder taken from reference TRBV28 and TRBJ2-7, is DVKVTQSSRYLVKRTGEKVFLECVQDMDHENMFWYRQDPGLGLRLIYFSYDVKMKEKGDIPEGYSVSREKKERFSLILESASTNQTSMYLCASRSGDYEQYFGPGTRLTVT.

The chain recombines TRBV5-4 with TRBJ1-1; D unclear. Trimming shortened V by 0 bases and J by 3 bases, and 9 bases separated the two germline ends. Germline values: CDR1 SGHNT, CDR2 YYREEE (reference sequence). The CDR3 runs 14 residues. Here the CDR3 reads CASSLGSEDTEAFF. The CDR3 nucleotides are TGTGCCAGCAGCTTGGGCTCGGAAGACACTGAAGCTTTCTTT.

This sequence joins TRBV30 and TRBJ1-4; no definite D call. Germline lookup yields CDR1 GTSNPN and CDR2 SVGIG (reference sequence). The CDR3 covers 14 residues. The V end was cut by 5 bases, the J end by 8 bases, with 18 bases between. The DNA for the CDR3 is TGTGCCTGGGCCCGGCCCCTGGCAAGCGAAAAACTGTTTTTT. This gives the protein CAWARPLASEKLFF.

This clone showed up just once. CDR3 bases: TGTGCCAGCAGTGAACCAAACATTCAGTACTTC. Translated, it gives CASSEPNIQYF. The chain uses TRBV2 and TRBJ2-4; D not certain. Germline CDR1 is SNHLY and CDR2 is FYNNEI. The CDR3 contains 11 residues. V lost 2 bases, J lost 6 bases, and 2 bases lay in between.

This clone appeared once. CDR3 sequence: CASSPGQKNEQFF. The CDR3 DNA is TGTGCCAGCAGCCCGGGGCAAAAGAATGAGCAGTTCTTC. The rearrangement joins TRBV7-3 to TRBJ2-1; tentatively, D is TRBD1 or TRBD2 (5 bases each). The CDR3 sequence is 13 residues long. Germline V CDR1 and CDR2: SGHTA, FQGTGA. Trimming took off 5 bases at V and 7 bases at J, with 12 bases between the two ends.

The chain employs TRBV5-1 and TRBJ2-5; D remains unclear. V gave up 3 bases and J gave up 3 bases, with 3 bases separating them. This CDR3 spans 11 amino acids. CDR1 is SGHRS, CDR2 YFSETQ, per germline. The CDR3 reads CASSYKETQYF. CDR3 DNA: TGCGCCAGCAGCTACAAAGAGACCCAGTACTTC.

The chain is built from TRBV18 and TRBJ2-5; the D gene is possibly TRBD2 (5 bases). V lost 0 bases and J lost 0, with 8 bases in between. The CDR3 runs 15 residues. Germline-derived CDR1 and CDR2 are KGHSH and LQKENI. CDR3 DNA sequence: TGTGCCAGCTCACCACCGAGCGGCAACCAAGAGACCCAGTACTTC. Translating it yields CASSPPSGNQETQYF.

The chain recombines TRBV6-1 with TRBJ1-2, with TRBD1 matching 7 bases. Germline assignment: CDR1 MNHNS and CDR2 SASEGT. The V gene end was trimmed by 5 bases and the J gene end by 14 bases; junction bases not matched to a gene: 8. The CDR3 length is 11 residues. The CDR3 spells CASSLTGDLTF. The CDR3 DNA reads TGTGCCAGCAGTTTAACAGGGGATCTTACCTTC.

In its sample, this clone was seen once. The chain joins TRBV28 to TRBJ1-4, with D unresolved. The CDR3 is made up of 14 amino acids. Trimming shortened V by 3 bases and J by 11 bases, and 16 bases separated the two germline ends. Germline CDR1 and CDR2: MDHEN and SYDVKM. The CDR3 sequence is CASSLSPGRGKLFF. The DNA for the CDR3 is TGTGCCAGCAGTTTGTCCCCCGGGCGGGGTAAACTGTTTTTT.

The chain employs TRBV4-1 and TRBJ1-5; D is uncertain. Germline CDR1 MGHRA, CDR2 YSYEKL. Trimming stripped 6 bases from V and 2 bases from J, with 11 bases between. The CDR3 runs to 14 residues. The CDR3 DNA follows: TGCGCCAGCAGTCAGTGGAGCGGCAATCAGCCCCAGCATTTT. Translating it yields CASSQWSGNQPQHF.

The chain uses TRBV5-1 and TRBJ2-5; D is possibly TRBD2 (5 bases). The assigned J gene may be wrong: the sequence end matches TRBJ2-7 better. Looked up from germline, CDR1 is SGHRS and CDR2 is YFSETQ. CDR3 length equals 12 residues. This CDR3 reads CASSSGRYEQYF. CDR3 bases: TGCGCCAGCAGCTCGGGAAGGTACGAGCAGTACTTC.